A single sample gave rise to the 8 T cell receptor beta chains below, sequenced in a study of cytomegalovirus exposure and HLA in healthy donors. Primers for the PCR totalled 60 Vbeta and 13 Jbeta. Some clones are missing from TCRdb's copy, which holds only in-frame ones; the method was immunoSEQ multiplex PCR. The repertoire holds more than 150,000 clones, with approximately 85% as singletons. The sample consisted of PBMCs. These receptors were taken from a girl aged 5-17 years in good health and CMV-seropositive.

The chain uses TRBV5-4 and TRBJ2-2; D not resolved. V was shortened by 1 base and J by 4 bases, with 11 bases between the two germline ends. Germline CDR1 reads SGHNT; CDR2 reads YYREEE (reference sequence). This CDR3 has 15 amino acids. The CDR3: CASSLYLTATGELFF. The CDR3 DNA is TGTGCCAGCAGCTTGTATCTAACAGCCACCGGGGAGCTGTTTTTT.

The chain links TRBV4-1 to TRBJ2-2, with no clear D. V was cut by 1 base and J by 3 bases, with 9 bases left in between. Germline-derived CDR1 and CDR2 are MGHRA and YSYEKL. There are 15 residues in the CDR3. DNA of the CDR3: TGCGCCAGCAGCCAAGGGCCGACTTACACCGGGGAGCTGTTTTTT. It yields the protein CASSQGPTYTGELFF.

The chain is built from TRBV7-2 and TRBJ2-5; the D gene is possibly TRBD1 (6 bases). This CDR3 contains 14 residues. The V end lost 5 bases, the J end lost 5 bases, and 15 bases lay between the germline ends. Germline V gives CDR1 SGHTA, CDR2 FQGNSA. The chain's CDR3 is CASSPDRIHETQYF. The CDR3 region has the DNA TGTGCCAGCAGCCCAGACAGGATACACGAGACCCAGTACTTC.

This chain joins TRBV5-1 and TRBJ1-2; D might be TRBD1 (5 bases). Trimming removed 3 bases at V and 6 bases at J, with 15 bases between. Germline V gene data show CDR1 as SGHRS and CDR2 as YFSETQ. The CDR3 runs to 14 residues. CDR3 in DNA: TGCGCCAGCAGCTCGGGGCCGGGACTCAATGGCTACACCTTC. It translates to CASSSGPGLNGYTF.

J is TRBJ1-3 and V is TRBV6-5, with 8 nucleotides matching TRBD1. Trimming at V came to 7 bases and at J to 3 bases, leaving 5 bases not matched to a gene. CDR3 length: 14 residues. CDR1 MNHEY and CDR2 SVGAGI come from the germline V gene. CDR3 region: CASTSGQGGNTIYF. CDR3 DNA sequence: TGTGCCAGCACCAGTGGACAGGGTGGAAACACCATATATTTT.

The V call is TRBV5-1, the J call TRBJ2-3; the D gene is possibly TRBD2 (5 bases). CDR3 length: 16 amino acids. CDR1 and CDR2 (germline): SGHRS, YFSETQ. V dropped 0 bases and J dropped 0 bases, with 11 bases sitting between them. The CDR3 reads CASSLATGISTDTQYF. The CDR3 nucleotides read TGCGCCAGCAGCTTGGCTACGGGGATTAGCACAGATACGCAGTATTTT.

The rearrangement links TRBV6-6 to TRBJ1-2, with 9 bases fitting TRBD1. The germline gives CDR1 MNHNY, CDR2 SVGAGI (reference sequence). The junction had 9 bases not matched to a gene; V was cut back by 7 bases and J by 3 bases. The CDR3 contains 15 residues. In DNA form, the CDR3 reads TGTGCCAGCAATAAGCGGACAGGGGTTGACTATGGCTACACCTTC. Translation: CASNKRTGVDYGYTF.

The chain recombines TRBV5-1 with TRBJ2-7; 10 nucleotides line up with TRBD1. J gave up 5 bases and V 4 bases, and 9 bases lay outside the gene matches. Germline V gives CDR1 SGHRS, CDR2 YFSETQ. The length of the CDR3 is 15 residues. The CDR3 region has the DNA TGCGCCAGCAGCGCGTCGGGACAGGGGACGCACGAGCAGTACTTC. Its translation is CASSASGQGTHEQYF. The variable domain in full, with the rest retrieved from reference TRBV5-1 and TRBJ2-7, is KAGVTQTPRYLIKTRGQQVTLSCSPISGHRSVSWYQQTPGQGLQFLFEYFSETQRNKGNFPGRFSGRQFSNSRSEMNVSTLELGDSALYLCASSASGQGTHEQYFGPGTRLTVT.